The clone carrying this T cell receptor (beta chain) has only a few counts. This entry is derived from a study of blood T cell repertoires in COVID-19. Background on the study: The United States, Italy and Spain supplied acute and convalescent COVID-19 samples. PBMCs, B-cell-depleted T cells, or T cells were the source of the cDNA or gDNA that made up the material.

As originally analysed: Nucleated cell counts were estimated from reference gene primer amplification. Libraries were prepared by immunoSEQ multiplex PCR; TCRdb keeps only in-frame clonotypes and omits some of them. V, J and clone size were drawn from that table, and D and trimming were deduced from the DNA. The table lists 300,000 to 400,000 clones, more than 75% of them singletons. This TCR came from a woman in her forties or fifties with active or convalescent COVID-19. Sequenced sample: peripheral blood.

DNA for the CDR3: TGTGCCAGCAGCCAGGACAGGTACGAGCAGTACTTC. Its translation is CASSQDRYEQYF. V and J are TRBV2 and TRBJ2-7; 7 bases align to TRBD1. The junction had 3 bases not matched to a gene; V was cut back by 6 bases and J by 4 bases. Germline V lookup: CDR1 SNHLY, CDR2 FYNNEI. This CDR3 contains 12 residues.